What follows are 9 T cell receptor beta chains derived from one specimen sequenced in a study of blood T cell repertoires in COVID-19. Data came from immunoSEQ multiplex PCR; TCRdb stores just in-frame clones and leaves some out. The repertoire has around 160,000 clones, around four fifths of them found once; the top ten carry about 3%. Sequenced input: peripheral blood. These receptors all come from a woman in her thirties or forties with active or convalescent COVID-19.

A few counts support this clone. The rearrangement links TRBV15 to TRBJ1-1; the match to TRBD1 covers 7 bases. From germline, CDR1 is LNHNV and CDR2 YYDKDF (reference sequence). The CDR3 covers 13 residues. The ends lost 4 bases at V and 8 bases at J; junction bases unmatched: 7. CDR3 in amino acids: CATSTRTGREAFF. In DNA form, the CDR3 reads TGTGCCACCAGCACCAGGACAGGTCGGGAAGCTTTCTTT.

The chain's CDR3 is CASSEFGISGADTQYF. The CDR3, as DNA: TGTGCCAGCAGTGAATTTGGGATAAGCGGCGCAGATACGCAGTATTTT. This chain uses TRBV25-1 with TRBJ2-3, with D possibly matching TRBD2 (5 bases). CDR1 MGHDK and CDR2 SYGVNS come from the germline V gene. The V and J ends lost 1 base and 4 bases respectively, with 15 bases between them. The CDR3 has 16 residues.

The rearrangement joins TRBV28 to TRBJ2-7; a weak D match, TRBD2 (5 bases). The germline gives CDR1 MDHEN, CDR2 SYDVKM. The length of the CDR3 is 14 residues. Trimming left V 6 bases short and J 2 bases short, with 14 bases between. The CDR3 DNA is TGTGCCAGCAGACCGTCGGGGAACCCCTACGAGCAGTACTTC. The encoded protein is CASRPSGNPYEQYF.

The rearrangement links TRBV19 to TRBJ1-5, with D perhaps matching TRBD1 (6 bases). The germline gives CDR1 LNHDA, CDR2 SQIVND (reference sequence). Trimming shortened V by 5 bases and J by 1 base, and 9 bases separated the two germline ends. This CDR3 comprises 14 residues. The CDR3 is CASSGQGSNQPQHF. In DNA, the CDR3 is TGTGCCAGTAGTGGGCAGGGGAGCAATCAGCCCCAGCATTTT.

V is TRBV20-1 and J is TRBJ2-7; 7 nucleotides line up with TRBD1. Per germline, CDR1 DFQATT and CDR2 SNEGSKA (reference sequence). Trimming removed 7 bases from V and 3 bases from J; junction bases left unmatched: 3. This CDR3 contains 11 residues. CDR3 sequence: CSGDRVYEQYF. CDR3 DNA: TGCAGTGGAGACAGGGTCTACGAGCAGTACTTC.

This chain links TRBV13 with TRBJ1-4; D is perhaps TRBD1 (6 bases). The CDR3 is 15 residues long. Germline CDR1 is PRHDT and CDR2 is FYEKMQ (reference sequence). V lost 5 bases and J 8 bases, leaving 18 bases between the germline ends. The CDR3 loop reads CASSPLGGLGEKLFF. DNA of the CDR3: TGTGCCAGCAGCCCCCTGGGGGGGCTGGGGGAAAAACTGTTTTTT.

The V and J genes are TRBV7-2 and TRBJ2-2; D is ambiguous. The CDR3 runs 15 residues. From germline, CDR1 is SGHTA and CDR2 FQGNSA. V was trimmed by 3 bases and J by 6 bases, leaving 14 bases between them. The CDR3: CASSFLGAWSGELFF. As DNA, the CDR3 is TGTGCCAGCAGCTTTCTTGGAGCCTGGTCCGGGGAGCTGTTTTTT. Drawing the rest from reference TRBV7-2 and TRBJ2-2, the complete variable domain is GAGVSQSPSNKVTEKGKDVELRCDPISGHTALYWYRQSLGQGLEFLIYFQGNSAPDKSGLPSDRFSAERTGGSVSTLTIQRTQQEDSAVYLCASSFLGAWSGELFFGEGSRLTVL.

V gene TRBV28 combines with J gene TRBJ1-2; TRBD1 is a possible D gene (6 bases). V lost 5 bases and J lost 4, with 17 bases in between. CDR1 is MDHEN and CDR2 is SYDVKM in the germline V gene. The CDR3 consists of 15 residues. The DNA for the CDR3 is TGTGCCAGCAGTCAGGGCAGGGGTAGAGGCTATGGCTACACCTTC. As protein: CASSQGRGRGYGYTF.

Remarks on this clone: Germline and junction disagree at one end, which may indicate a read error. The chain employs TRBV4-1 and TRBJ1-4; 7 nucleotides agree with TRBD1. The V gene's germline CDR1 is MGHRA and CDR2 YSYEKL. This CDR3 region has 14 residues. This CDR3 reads CASTQGGAREKLFF. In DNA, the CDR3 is TGCGCCAGCACCCAAGGGGGCGCGAGGGAAAAACTGTTTTTT.